The clone carrying this T cell receptor (beta chain) was seen more than once but under ten times. In the source study's methods: The assay estimated nucleated cells by amplifying reference gene primers. Profiled with immunoSEQ multiplex PCR; TCRdb holds only in-frame clones, not every one. V, J and clone size reflect that table, while D and trimming were determined from the DNA. The sample holds 130,000 or so clones, roughly 84% seen once. Looked up from germline, CDR1 is LNHDA and CDR2 is SQIVND (reference sequence). This CDR3 has 15 residues. The junction had 7 bases not matched to a gene; V was cut back by 5 bases and J by 5 bases. This specimen belongs to a study of blood T cell repertoires in COVID-19.

The chain couples TRBV19 to TRBJ2-1; 9 positions agree with TRBD1. The source material was peripheral blood. The sequence came from a man in his 60s with acute or convalescent COVID-19. The CDR3 spells CASSSTGGRNNEQFF. In DNA, the CDR3 is TGTGCCAGTAGTTCAACAGGGGGCCGGAACAATGAGCAGTTCTTC.